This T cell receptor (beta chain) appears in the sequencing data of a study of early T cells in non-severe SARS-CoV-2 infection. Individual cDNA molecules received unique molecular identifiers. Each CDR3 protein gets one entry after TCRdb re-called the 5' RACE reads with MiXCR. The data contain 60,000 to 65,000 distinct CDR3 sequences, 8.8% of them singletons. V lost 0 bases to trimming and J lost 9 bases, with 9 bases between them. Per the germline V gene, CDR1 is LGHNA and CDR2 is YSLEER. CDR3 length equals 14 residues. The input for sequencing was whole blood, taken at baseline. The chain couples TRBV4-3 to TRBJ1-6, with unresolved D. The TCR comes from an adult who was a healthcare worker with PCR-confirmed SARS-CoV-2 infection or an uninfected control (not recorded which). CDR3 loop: CASSQEGWSSPLHF. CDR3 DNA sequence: TGCGCCAGCAGCCAAGAGGGTTGGAGTTCACCCCTCCACTTT.